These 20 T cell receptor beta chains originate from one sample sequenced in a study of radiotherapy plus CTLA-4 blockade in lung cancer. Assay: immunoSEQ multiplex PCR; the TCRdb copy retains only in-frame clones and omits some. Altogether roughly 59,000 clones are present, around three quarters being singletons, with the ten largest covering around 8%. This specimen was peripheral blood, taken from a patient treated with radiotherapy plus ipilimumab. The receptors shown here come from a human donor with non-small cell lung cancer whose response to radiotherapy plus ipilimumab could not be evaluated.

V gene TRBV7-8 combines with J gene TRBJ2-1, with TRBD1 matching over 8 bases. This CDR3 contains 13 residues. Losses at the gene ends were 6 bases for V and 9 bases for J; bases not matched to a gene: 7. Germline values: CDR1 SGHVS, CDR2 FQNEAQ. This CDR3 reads CASSQDRGSEQFF. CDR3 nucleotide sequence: TGTGCCAGCAGTCAAGACAGGGGCAGTGAGCAGTTCTTC.

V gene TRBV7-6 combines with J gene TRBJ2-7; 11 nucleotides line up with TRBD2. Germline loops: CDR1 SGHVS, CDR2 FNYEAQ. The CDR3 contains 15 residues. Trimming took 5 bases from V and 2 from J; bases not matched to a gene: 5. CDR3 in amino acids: CASSPGLAGAYEQYF. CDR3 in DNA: TGTGCCAGCAGCCCCGGACTAGCGGGCGCCTACGAGCAGTACTTC.

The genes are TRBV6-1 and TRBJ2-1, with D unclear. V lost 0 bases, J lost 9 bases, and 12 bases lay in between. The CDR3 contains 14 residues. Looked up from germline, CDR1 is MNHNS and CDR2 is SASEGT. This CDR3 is CASSEATAVGEQFF. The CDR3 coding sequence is TGTGCCAGCAGTGAAGCTACCGCGGTCGGTGAGCAGTTCTTC.

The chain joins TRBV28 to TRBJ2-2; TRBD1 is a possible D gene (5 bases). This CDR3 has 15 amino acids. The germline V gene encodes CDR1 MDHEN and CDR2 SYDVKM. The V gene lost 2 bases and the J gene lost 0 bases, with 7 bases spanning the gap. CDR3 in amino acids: CASSLGAANTGELFF. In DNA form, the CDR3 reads TGTGCCAGCAGTTTAGGGGCAGCGAACACCGGGGAGCTGTTTTTT.

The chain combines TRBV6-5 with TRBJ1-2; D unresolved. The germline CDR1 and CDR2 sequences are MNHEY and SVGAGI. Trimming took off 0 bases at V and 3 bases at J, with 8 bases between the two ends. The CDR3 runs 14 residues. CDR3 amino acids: CASSYSDIDYGYTF. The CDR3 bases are TGTGCCAGCAGTTACTCAGACATAGACTATGGCTACACCTTC.

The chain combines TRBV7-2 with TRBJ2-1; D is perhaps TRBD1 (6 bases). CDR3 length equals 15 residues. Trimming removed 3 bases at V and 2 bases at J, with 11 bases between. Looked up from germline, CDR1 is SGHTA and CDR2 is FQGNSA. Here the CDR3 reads CASSLAGATYNEQFF. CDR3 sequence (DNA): TGTGCCAGCAGCTTGGCAGGGGCTACCTACAATGAGCAGTTCTTC.

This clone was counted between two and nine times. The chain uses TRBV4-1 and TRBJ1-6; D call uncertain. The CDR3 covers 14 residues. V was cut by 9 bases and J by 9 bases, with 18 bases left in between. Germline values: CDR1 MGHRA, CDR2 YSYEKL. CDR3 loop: CASRVTANTSPLHF. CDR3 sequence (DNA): TGCGCCAGTAGAGTGACTGCAAATACTTCACCCCTCCACTTT.

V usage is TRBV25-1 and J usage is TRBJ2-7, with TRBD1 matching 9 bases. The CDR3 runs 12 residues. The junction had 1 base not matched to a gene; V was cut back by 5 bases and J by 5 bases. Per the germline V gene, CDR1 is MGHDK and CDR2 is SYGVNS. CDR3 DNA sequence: TGTGCCAGCAGTTGGACAGGGGACGAGCAGTACTTC. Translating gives CASSWTGDEQYF.

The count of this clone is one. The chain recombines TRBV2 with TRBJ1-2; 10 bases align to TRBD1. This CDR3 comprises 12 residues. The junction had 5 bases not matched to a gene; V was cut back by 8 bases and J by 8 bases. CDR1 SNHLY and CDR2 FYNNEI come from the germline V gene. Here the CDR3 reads CASGTGDRGYTF. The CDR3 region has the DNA TGTGCCAGCGGGACAGGGGACCGGGGCTACACCTTC.

The CDR3 DNA follows: TGTGCCAGCAGTCTTAAAGAGACCCAGTACTTC. It translates to CASSLKETQYF. V gene TRBV6-5 combines with J gene TRBJ2-5; no clear D. This CDR3 is built from 11 residues. Germline V gene data show CDR1 as MNHEY and CDR2 as SVGAGI. V dropped 5 bases and J dropped 3 bases, with 4 bases sitting between them.

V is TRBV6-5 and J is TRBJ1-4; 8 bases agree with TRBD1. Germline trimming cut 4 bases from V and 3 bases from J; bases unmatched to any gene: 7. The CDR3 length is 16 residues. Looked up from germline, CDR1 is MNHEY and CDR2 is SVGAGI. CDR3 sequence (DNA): TGTGCCAGCAGTTTAGGGACAGGCCTTCCTAATGAAAAACTGTTTTTT. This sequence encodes CASSLGTGLPNEKLFF.

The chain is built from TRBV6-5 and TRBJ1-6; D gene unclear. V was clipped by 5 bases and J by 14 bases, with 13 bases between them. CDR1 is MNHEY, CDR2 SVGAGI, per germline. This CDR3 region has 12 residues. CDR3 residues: CASSTEALALHF. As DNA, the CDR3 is TGTGCCAGCAGTACCGAGGCTCTCGCCCTCCACTTT.

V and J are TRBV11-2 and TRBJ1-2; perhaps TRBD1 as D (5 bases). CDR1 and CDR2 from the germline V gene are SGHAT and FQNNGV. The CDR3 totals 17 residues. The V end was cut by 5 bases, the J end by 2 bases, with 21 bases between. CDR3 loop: CASSPELGDWKNYGYTF. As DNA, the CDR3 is TGTGCCAGCAGCCCCGAACTGGGGGACTGGAAAAACTATGGCTACACCTTC.

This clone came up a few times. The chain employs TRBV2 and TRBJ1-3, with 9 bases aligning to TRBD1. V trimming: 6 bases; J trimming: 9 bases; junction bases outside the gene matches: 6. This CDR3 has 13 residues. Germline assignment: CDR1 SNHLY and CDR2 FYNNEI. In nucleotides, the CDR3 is TGTGCCAGCAGACCGGGACAGGGAGGCACCATATATTTT. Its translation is CASRPGQGGTIYF.

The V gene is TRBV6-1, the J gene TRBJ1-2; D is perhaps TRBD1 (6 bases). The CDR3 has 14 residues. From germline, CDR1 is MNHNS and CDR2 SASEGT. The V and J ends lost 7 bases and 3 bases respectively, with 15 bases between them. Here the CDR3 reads CASNPSGTYYGYTF. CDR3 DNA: TGTGCCAGCAATCCCTCCGGGACATACTATGGCTACACCTTC.

Written as DNA, the CDR3 is TGTGCCAGCAGTTTATCGACTCTACAGGGTCCCCATTACTACAATGAGCAGTTCTTC. Translated: CASSLSTLQGPHYYNEQFF. This sequence joins TRBV27 and TRBJ2-1, with D maybe TRBD1 (6 bases). CDR1 MNHEY and CDR2 SMNVEV come from the germline V gene (reference sequence). Trimming took 0 bases from V and 3 from J, leaving 21 bases between them. CDR3 length: 19 amino acids.

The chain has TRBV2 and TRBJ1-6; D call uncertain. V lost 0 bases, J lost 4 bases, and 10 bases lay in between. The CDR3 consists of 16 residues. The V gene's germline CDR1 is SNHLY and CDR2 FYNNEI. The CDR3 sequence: CASSEAEGLYNSPLHF. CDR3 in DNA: TGTGCCAGCAGTGAAGCGGAGGGCCTATATAATTCACCCCTCCACTTT.

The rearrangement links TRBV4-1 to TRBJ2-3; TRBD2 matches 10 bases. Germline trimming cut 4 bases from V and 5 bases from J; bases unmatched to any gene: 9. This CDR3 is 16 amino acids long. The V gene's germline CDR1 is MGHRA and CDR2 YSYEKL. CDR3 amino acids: CASSRSSGGGIDTQYF. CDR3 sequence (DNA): TGCGCCAGCAGCCGTTCTAGCGGGGGAGGGATAGATACGCAGTATTTT.

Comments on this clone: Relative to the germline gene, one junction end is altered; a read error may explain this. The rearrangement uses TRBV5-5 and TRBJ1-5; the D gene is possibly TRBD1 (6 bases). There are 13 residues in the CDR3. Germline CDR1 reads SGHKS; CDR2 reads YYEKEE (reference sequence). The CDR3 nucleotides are TGTGCCAGCAGCTTAGAGGGTCAGGGGCCCTTGAATTTT. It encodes CASSLEGQGPLNF.

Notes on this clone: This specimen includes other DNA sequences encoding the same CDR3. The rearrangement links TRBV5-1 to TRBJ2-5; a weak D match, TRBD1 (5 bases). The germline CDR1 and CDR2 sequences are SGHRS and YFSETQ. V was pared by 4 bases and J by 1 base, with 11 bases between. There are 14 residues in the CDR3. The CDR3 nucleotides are TGCGCCAGCAGCGGCGACAGTAGCCAAGAGACCCAGTACTTC. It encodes CASSGDSSQETQYF. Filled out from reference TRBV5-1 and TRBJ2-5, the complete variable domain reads KAGVTQTPRYLIKTRGQQVTLSCSPISGHRSVSWYQQTPGQGLQFLFEYFSETQRNKGNFPGRFSGRQFSNSRSEMNVSTLELGDSALYLCASSGDSSQETQYFGPGTRLLVL.